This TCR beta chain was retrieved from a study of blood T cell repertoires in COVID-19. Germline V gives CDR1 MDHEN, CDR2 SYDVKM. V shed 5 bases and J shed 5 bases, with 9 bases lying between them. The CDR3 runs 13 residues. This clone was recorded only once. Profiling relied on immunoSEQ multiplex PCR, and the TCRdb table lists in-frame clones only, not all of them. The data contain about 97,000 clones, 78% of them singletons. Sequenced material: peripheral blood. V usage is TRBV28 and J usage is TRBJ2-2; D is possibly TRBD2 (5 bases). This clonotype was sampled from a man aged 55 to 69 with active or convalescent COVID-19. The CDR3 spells CASSEGRTGELFF. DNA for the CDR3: TGTGCCAGCAGTGAGGGCCGTACCGGGGAGCTGTTTTTT.